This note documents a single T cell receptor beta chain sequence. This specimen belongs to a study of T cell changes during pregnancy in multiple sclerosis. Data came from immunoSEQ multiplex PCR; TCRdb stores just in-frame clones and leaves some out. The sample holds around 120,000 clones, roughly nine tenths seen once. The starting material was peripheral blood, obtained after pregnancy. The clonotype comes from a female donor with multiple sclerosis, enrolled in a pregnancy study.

The CDR3 nucleotides read TGTGCCTGGAGTGTAATAGGGGGCTCTGGCTACACCTTC. Residues: CAWSVIGGSGYTF. This chain joins TRBV30 and TRBJ1-2; 7 nucleotides line up with TRBD1. The CDR3 has 13 residues. V shed 0 bases, J shed 7 bases, and the junction held 5 bases outside the gene matches. Germline assignment: CDR1 GTSNPN and CDR2 SVGIG (reference sequence).